This entry lists 4 T cell receptor beta chains sequenced from one sample in a study of Graves' ophthalmopathy and Graves' hyperthyroidism. Scientists amplified the TCR beta CDR3 regions from RNA transcripts. RT-PCR in the first round used HTBI primers; a second-round multiplex PCR followed. TCRdb independently ran MiXCR on the multiplex PCR reads; one entry per CDR3 protein. The data show approximately 480,000 distinct CDR3 sequences, 13% to 15% seen once. Sequencing input: blood. The origin of the receptors is a woman under 40 with Graves' ophthalmopathy.

This clonotype was recorded at least ten times. The V gene is TRBV11-2, the J gene TRBJ1-3; D not certain. V lost 5 bases and J lost 2, with 16 bases in between. Germline V gene lookup returns CDR1 SGHAT and CDR2 FQNNGV. The length of the CDR3 is 16 residues. The DNA of the CDR3 is TGTGCCAGCAGCAAAGTGGTGGGTCTGGCTGGAAACACCATATATTTT. It encodes CASSKVVGLAGNTIYF.

This clonotype was seen a handful of times. The rearrangement joins TRBV5-1 to TRBJ2-2; TRBD2 agrees at 10 bases. The CDR3 totals 17 residues. V lost 4 bases, J lost 1 base, and 7 bases stayed unmatched. Germline-derived CDR1 and CDR2 are SGHRS and YFSETQ. CDR3 DNA sequence: TGCGCCAGCAGCCCGTACTCTAGCGGGGGGAACACCGGGGAGCTGTTTTTT. Amino acids: CASSPYSSGGNTGELFF.

Turning to this clonotype: A clone one base away is much larger, so this may be a read error. Because it lacks the conserved phenylalanine or tryptophan at the end, this CDR3 is likely a read error. The V and J genes are TRBV28 and TRBJ1-2; 8 nucleotides align to TRBD1. The trim removed 3 bases at V and 4 bases at J, leaving 13 bases unmatched. In germline, CDR1 is MDHEN, CDR2 SYDVKM. The CDR3 is 17 residues long. CDR3 amino acids: CASSLGTPGQEGYGYTS. DNA of the CDR3: TGTGCCAGCAGTTTGGGTACCCCGGGACAGGAAGGCTATGGCTACACCTCC.

This clonotype was counted ten times or more. V is TRBV20-1 and J is TRBJ1-4; a weak D match, TRBD1 (6 bases). Trimming shortened V by 0 bases and J by 8 bases, and 13 bases separated the two germline ends. The germline V gene has CDR1 DFQATT and CDR2 SNEGSKA (reference sequence). The CDR3 sequence is 14 residues long. This chain's CDR3 is CSARETGGEEKLFF. CDR3 nucleotide sequence: TGCAGTGCTAGAGAGACAGGAGGAGAAGAAAAACTGTTTTTT.